This TCR beta chain was identified during a study of cytomegalovirus exposure and HLA in healthy donors. Regarding the study as a whole: Previous analysis showed most TCR beta V segments were productive about 87% or about 30% of the time. For most subjects, TCR beta sequences were reported to predict HLA-A and HLA-B alleles with accuracy. It was reportedly the case that the classifier diagnosed cytomegalovirus status with high specificity and sensitivity. A later analysis by the authors found several of the most significant clusters apparently linked to common viral pathogens.

PCR involved 60 Vbeta and 13 Jbeta primers. Libraries were prepared by immunoSEQ multiplex PCR; TCRdb keeps only in-frame clonotypes and omits some of them. Seen here are nearly 200,000 clones, 70% to 85% observed once, and the top ten hold roughly 0.095%. This clone has more than one count but fewer than ten. Its antigen remains unknown. Specimen: PBMCs. The receptor was isolated from a boy between 2 and 10 years old in good health and CMV-seronegative.

CDR3 protein: CASTRDRGGNQPQHF. In DNA, the CDR3 is TGTGCCAGCACCAGGGACAGGGGTGGGAATCAGCCCCAGCATTTT. The chain employs TRBV2 and TRBJ1-5; 10 nucleotides align to TRBD1. V shed 7 bases and J 4 bases; nucleotides not matched to a gene: 7. The germline gives CDR1 SNHLY, CDR2 FYNNEI. This CDR3 is 15 amino acids long.